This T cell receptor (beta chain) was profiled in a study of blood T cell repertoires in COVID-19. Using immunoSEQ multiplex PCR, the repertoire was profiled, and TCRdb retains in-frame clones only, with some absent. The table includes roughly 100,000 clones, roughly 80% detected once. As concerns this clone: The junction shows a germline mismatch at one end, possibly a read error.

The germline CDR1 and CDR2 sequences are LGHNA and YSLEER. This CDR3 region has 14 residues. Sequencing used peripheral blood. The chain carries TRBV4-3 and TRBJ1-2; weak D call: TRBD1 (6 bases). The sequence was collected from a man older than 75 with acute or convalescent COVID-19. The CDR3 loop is CAGSQDGPGDGYTF. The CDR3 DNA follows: TGCGCCGGCAGCCAAGACGGGCCAGGGGATGGCTACACCTTC.